This TCR beta chain stems from a study of beta chain features in type 1 diabetes. This clone has only a few counts. Its antigen is not identified. Reverse transcribing all isolated RNA meant expressed TCRB transcripts were sequenced. Libraries were prepared by immunoSEQ multiplex PCR; TCRdb keeps only in-frame clonotypes and omits some of them. The sample contains 350,000 or so clones, around 19% of which appear only once. Study outcomes and limitations: Type 1 diabetes patients had fewer VDJ junction insertions and more deletions.

Trimming cost V 2 bases and J 0 bases, with 8 bases left between them. CDR1 LNHNV and CDR2 YYDKDF come from the germline V gene (reference sequence). There are 15 residues in the CDR3. The chain combines TRBV15 with TRBJ1-5; D is possibly TRBD1 (6 bases). The clonotype comes from a woman under 30 in good health. Specimen: naive CD4+ T cells from blood. This CDR3 reads CATSRTGYSNQPQHF. The CDR3 nucleotides are TGTGCCACCAGCAGAACAGGGTATAGCAATCAGCCCCAGCATTTT.